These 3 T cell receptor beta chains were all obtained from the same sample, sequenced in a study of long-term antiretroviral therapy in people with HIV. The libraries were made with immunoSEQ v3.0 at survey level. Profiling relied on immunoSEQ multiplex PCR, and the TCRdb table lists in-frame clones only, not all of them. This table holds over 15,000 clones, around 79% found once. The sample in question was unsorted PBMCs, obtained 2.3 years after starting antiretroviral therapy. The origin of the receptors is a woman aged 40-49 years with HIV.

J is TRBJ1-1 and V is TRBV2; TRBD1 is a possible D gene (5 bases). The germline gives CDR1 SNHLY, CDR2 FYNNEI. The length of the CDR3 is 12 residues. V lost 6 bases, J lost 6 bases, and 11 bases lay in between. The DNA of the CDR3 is TGTGCCAGCAGCCGACAGACGGCTGAAGCTTTCTTT. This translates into CASSRQTAEAFF. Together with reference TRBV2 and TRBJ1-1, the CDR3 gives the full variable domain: EPEVTQTPSHQVTQMGQEVILRCVPISNHLYFYWYRQILGQKVEFLVSFYNNEISEKSEIFDDQFSVERPDGSNFTLKIRSTKLEDSAMYFCASSRQTAEAFFGQGTRLTVV.

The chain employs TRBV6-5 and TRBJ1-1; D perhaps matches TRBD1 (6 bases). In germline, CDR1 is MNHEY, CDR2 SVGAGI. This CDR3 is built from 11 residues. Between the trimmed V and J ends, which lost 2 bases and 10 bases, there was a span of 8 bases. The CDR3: CASSYQGRAFF. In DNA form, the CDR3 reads TGTGCCAGCAGTTACCAGGGGCGAGCTTTCTTT.

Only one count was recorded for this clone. As DNA, the CDR3 is TGTGCCAGCTCAGGACAGGCGAACACTGAAGCTTTCTTT. As protein: CASSGQANTEAFF. This chain uses TRBV18 with TRBJ1-1, with 7 bases fitting TRBD1. V shed 5 bases, J shed 1 base, and the junction held 1 base outside the gene matches. The CDR3 extends over 13 amino acids. Germline lookup yields CDR1 KGHSH and CDR2 LQKENI. Drawing the rest from reference TRBV18 and TRBJ1-1, the complete variable domain is NAGVMQNPRHLVRRRGQEARLRCSPMKGHSHVYWYRQLPEEGLKFMVYLQKENIIDESGMPKERFSAEFPKEGPSILRIQQVVRGDSAAYFCASSGQANTEAFFGQGTRLTVV.